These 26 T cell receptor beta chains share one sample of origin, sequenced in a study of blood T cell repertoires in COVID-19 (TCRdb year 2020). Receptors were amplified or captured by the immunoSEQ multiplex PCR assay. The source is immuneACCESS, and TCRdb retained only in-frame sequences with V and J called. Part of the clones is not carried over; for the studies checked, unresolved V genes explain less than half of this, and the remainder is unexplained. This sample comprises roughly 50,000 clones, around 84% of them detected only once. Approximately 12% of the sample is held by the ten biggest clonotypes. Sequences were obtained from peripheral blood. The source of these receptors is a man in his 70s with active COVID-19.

The CDR3 DNA reads TGTGCCAGCACCAAAGTTGAGGGGGGGAATGAGCAGTTCTTC. Encoded protein: CASTKVEGGNEQFF. The rearrangement uses TRBV6-5 and TRBJ2-1; D possibly corresponds to TRBD2 (7 bases). Germline V gene sequence: CDR1 MNHEY, CDR2 SVGAGI. This CDR3 is 14 amino acids long. V was shortened by 7 bases and J by 7 bases, with 17 bases between the two germline ends.

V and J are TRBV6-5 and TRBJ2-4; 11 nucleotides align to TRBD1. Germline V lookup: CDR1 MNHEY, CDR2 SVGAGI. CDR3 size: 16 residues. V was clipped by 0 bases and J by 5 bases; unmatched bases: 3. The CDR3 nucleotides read TGTGCCAGCAGTTACTCTCCGGGACAGGGGGAAAACATTCAGTACTTC. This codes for CASSYSPGQGENIQYF.

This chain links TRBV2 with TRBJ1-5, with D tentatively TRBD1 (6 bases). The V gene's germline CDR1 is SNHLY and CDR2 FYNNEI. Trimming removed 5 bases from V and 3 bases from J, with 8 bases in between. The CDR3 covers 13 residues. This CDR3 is CASSRDNNQPQHF. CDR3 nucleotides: TGTGCCAGCAGTCGGGACAACAATCAGCCCCAGCATTTT. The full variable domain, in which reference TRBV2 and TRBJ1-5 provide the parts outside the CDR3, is EPEVTQTPSHQVTQMGQEVILRCVPISNHLYFYWYRQILGQKVEFLVSFYNNEISEKSEIFDDQFSVERPDGSNFTLKIRSTKLEDSAMYFCASSRDNNQPQHFGDGTRLSIL.

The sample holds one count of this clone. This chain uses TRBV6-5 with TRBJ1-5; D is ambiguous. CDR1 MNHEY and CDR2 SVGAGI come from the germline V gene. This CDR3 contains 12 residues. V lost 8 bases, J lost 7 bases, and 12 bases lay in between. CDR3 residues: CASGFTGQPQHF. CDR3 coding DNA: TGTGCCAGCGGGTTCACCGGGCAGCCCCAGCATTTT.

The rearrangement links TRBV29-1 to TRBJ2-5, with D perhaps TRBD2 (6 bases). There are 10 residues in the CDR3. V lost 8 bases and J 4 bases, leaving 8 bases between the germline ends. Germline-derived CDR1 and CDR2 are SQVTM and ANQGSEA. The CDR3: CSLGGETQYF. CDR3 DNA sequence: TGCAGCCTGGGGGGAGAGACCCAGTACTTC. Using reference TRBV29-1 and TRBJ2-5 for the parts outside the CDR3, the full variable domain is SAVISQKPSRDICQRGTSLTIQCQVDSQVTMMFWYRQQPGQSLTLIATANQGSEATYESGFVIDKFPISRPNLTFSTLTVSNMSPEDSSIYLCSLGGETQYFGPGTRLLVL.

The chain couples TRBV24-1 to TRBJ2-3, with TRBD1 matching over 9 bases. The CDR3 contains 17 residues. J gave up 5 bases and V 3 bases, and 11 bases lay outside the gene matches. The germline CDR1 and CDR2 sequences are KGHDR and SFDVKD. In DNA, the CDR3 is TGTGCCACCAGTGATCCGGGGACAGGGCCCTTAGAAGATACGCAGTATTTT. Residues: CATSDPGTGPLEDTQYF.

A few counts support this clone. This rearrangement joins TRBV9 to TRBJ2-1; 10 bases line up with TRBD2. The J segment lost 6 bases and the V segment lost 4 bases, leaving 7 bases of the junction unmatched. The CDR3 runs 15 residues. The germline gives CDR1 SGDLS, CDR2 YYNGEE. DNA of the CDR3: TGTGCCAGCAGCACCGGACTAGCGGCTCTCAATGAGCAGTTCTTC. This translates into CASSTGLAALNEQFF.

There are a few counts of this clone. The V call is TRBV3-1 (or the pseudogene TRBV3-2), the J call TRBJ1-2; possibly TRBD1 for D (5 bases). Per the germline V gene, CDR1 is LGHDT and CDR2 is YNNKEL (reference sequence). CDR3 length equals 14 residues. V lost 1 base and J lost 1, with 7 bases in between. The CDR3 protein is CASSQADSNYGYTF. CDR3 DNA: TGTGCCAGCAGCCAAGCTGACAGTAACTATGGCTACACCTTC.

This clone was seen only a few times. CDR3 in amino acids: CASSFFSGGAGDEQFF. The CDR3 coding sequence is TGCGCCAGCAGCTTCTTTAGCGGGGGGGCCGGAGATGAGCAGTTCTTC. J is TRBJ2-1 and V is TRBV5-1, with 11 bases lining up with TRBD2. Germline trimming cut 2 bases from V and 8 bases from J; bases unmatched to any gene: 9. This CDR3 contains 16 residues. CDR1 is SGHRS, CDR2 YFSETQ, per germline.

CDR3: CAWSVWGGEKLFF. Here the CDR3 DNA reads TGTGCCTGGAGTGTATGGGGAGGGGAAAAACTGTTTTTT. The gene calls are TRBV30 and TRBJ1-4; no clear D. The CDR3 consists of 13 residues. V was clipped by 0 bases and J by 8 bases, with 10 bases between them. CDR1 and CDR2 (germline): GTSNPN, SVGIG (reference sequence).

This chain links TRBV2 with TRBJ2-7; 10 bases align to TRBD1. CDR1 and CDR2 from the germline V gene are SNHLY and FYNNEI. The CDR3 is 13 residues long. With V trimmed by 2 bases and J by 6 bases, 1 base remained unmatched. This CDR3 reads CASSEWTGGEQYF. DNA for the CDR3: TGTGCCAGCAGTGAATGGACAGGGGGCGAGCAGTACTTC. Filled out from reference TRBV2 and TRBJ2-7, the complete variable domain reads EPEVTQTPSHQVTQMGQEVILRCVPISNHLYFYWYRQILGQKVEFLVSFYNNEISEKSEIFDDQFSVERPDGSNFTLKIRSTKLEDSAMYFCASSEWTGGEQYFGPGTRLTVT.

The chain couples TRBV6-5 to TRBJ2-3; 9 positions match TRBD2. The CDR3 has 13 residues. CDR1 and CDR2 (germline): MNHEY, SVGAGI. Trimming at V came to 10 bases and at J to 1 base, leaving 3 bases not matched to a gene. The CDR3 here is CAIRTSGTDTQYF. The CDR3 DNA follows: TGTGCCATCAGGACTAGCGGCACAGATACGCAGTATTTT.

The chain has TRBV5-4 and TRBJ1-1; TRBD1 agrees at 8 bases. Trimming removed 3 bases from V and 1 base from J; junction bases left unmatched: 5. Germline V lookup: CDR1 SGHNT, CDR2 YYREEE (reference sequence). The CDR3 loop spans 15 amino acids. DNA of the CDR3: TGTGCCAGCAGCTGGACAGGGAGGAGGAACACTGAAGCTTTCTTT. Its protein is CASSWTGRRNTEAFF. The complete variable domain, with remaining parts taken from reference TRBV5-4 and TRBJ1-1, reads ETGVTQSPTHLIKTRGQQVTLRCSSQSGHNTVSWYQQALGQGPQFIFQYYREEENGRGNFPPRFSGLQFPNYSSELNVNALELDDSALYLCASSWTGRRNTEAFFGQGTRLTVV.

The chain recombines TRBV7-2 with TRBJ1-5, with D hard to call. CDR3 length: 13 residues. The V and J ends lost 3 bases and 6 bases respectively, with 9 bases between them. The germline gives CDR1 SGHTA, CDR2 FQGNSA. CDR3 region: CASSLERGQPQHF. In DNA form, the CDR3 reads TGTGCCAGCAGCTTGGAACGGGGTCAGCCCCAGCATTTT.

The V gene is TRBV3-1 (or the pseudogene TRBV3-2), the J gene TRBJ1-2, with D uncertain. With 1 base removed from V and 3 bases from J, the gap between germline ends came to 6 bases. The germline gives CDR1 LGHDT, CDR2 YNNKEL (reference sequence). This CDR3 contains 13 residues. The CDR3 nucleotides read TGTGCCAGCAGCCAAGGACAACACTATGGCTACACCTTC. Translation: CASSQGQHYGYTF.

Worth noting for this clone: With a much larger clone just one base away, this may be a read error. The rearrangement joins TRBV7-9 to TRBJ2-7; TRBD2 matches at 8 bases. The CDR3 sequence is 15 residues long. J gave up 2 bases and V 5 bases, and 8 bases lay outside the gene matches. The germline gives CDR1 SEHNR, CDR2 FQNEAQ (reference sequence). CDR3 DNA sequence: TGTGCCAGCAGCCATCCCGGGGGGGGCACCTACGAGCAGTACTTC. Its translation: CASSHPGGGTYEQYF.

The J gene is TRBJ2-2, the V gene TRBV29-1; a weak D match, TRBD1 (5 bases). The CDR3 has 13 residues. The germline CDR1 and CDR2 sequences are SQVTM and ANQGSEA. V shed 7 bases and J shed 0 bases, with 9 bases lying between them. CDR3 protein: CSASTANTGELFF. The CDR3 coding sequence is TGCAGCGCTTCGACAGCGAACACCGGGGAGCTGTTTTTT.

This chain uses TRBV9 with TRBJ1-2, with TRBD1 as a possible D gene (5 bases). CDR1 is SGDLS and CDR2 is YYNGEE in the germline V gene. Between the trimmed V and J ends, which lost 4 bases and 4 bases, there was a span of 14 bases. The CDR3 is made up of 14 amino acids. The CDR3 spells CASSPRQQSYGYTF. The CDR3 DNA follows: TGTGCCAGCAGCCCTCGACAGCAATCCTATGGCTACACCTTC.

CDR3 region: CASSPLDRAGGYTF. CDR3 DNA sequence: TGTGCCAGCAGCCCTCTGGACAGGGCAGGTGGCTACACCTTC. The V gene is TRBV5-4, the J gene TRBJ1-2; 8 nucleotides match TRBD1. V lost 4 bases to trimming and J lost 7 bases; unmatched junction nucleotides: 9. The V gene's germline CDR1 is SGHNT and CDR2 YYREEE (reference sequence). The CDR3 spans 14 residues.

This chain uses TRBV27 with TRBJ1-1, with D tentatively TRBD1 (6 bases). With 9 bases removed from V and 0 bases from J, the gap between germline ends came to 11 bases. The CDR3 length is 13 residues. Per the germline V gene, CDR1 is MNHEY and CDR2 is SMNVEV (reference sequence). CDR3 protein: CASGDNLNTEAFF. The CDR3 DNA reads TGTGCCAGTGGGGACAACCTGAACACTGAAGCTTTCTTT.

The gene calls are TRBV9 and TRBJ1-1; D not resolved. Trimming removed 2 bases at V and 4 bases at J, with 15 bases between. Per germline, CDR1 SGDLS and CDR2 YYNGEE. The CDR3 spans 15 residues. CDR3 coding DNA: TGTGCCAGCAGCGTTCGGGGTACTGGGATCACTGAAGCTTTCTTT. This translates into CASSVRGTGITEAFF.

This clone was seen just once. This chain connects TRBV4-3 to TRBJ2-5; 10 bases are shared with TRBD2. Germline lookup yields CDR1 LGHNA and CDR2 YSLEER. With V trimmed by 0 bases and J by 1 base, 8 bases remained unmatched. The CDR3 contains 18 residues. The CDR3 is CASSQDHRLAGLQETQYF. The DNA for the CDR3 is TGCGCCAGCAGCCAAGATCATCGACTAGCGGGCCTCCAAGAGACCCAGTACTTC.

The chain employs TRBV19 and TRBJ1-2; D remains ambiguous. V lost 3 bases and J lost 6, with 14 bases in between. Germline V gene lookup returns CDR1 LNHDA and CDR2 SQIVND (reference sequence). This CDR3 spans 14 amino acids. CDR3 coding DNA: TGTGCCAGTAGTATTAACCAACAGTCCCATGGCTACACCTTC. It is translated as CASSINQQSHGYTF.

The CDR3 DNA reads TGTGCCAGCAGCGTAGCCGACAGGGGGCCTAGTGAGCAGTTCTTC. Encoded protein: CASSVADRGPSEQFF. The genes are TRBV9 and TRBJ2-1, with 10 bases fitting TRBD1. The J segment lost 9 bases and the V segment lost 0 bases, leaving 6 bases of the junction unmatched. The germline V gene encodes CDR1 SGDLS and CDR2 YYNGEE. This CDR3 has 15 residues. The variable domain in full, completed from reference TRBV9 and TRBJ2-1, reads DSGVTQTPKHLITATGQRVTLRCSPRSGDLSVYWYQQSLDQGLQFLIQYYNGEERAKGNILERFSAQQFPDLHSELNLSSLELGDSALYFCASSVADRGPSEQFFGPGTRLTVL.

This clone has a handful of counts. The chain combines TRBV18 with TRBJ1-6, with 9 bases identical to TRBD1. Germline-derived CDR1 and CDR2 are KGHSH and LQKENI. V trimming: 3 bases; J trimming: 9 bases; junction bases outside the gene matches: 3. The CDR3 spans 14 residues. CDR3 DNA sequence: TGTGCCAGCTCACCGGGACAGGGTTTTTCACCCCTCCACTTT. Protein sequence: CASSPGQGFSPLHF.

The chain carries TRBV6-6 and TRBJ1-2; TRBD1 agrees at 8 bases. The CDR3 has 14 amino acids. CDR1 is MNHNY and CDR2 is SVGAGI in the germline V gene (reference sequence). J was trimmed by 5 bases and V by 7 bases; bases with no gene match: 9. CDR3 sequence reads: CASNKDRDLYGYTF. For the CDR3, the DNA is TGTGCCAGCAACAAGGACAGGGACCTATATGGCTACACCTTC.